Below are 7 T cell receptor beta chains sequenced from a single sample in a study of control samples from healthy donors and cancer patients. Profiling relied on immunoSEQ multiplex PCR, and the TCRdb table lists in-frame clones only, not all of them. The sample has tens of thousands of clones, approximately 84% seen once. Sequencing was done on a sample of PBMCs. These receptors came from a man between 65 and 79 years old with lung cancer.

The chain joins TRBV7-9 to TRBJ1-2; weak D call: TRBD1 (5 bases). This CDR3 has 16 amino acids. In germline, CDR1 is SEHNR, CDR2 FQNEAQ (reference sequence). With 1 base removed from V and 1 base from J, the gap between germline ends came to 13 bases. The CDR3 is CASSLGRQGNNYGYTF. The DNA of the CDR3 is TGTGCCAGCAGCTTAGGCCGCCAGGGCAATAACTATGGCTACACCTTC.

The rearrangement links TRBV3-1 (or the pseudogene TRBV3-2) to TRBJ1-2, with TRBD1 matching over 9 bases. The germline V gene encodes CDR1 LGHDT and CDR2 YNNKEL (reference sequence). The CDR3 is 16 residues long. Trimming removed 4 bases from V and 7 bases from J; junction bases left unmatched: 13. CDR3 region: CASSPIRSGTGFGYTF. The CDR3 region has the DNA TGTGCCAGCAGCCCCATCCGGTCCGGGACAGGGTTTGGCTACACCTTC.

This clone was observed once. This rearrangement joins TRBV3-1 (or the pseudogene TRBV3-2) to TRBJ2-1, with D hard to call. Germline-derived CDR1 and CDR2 are LGHDT and YNNKEL (reference sequence). The V gene lost 1 base and the J gene lost 9 bases, with 7 bases spanning the gap. The length of the CDR3 is 12 residues. CDR3 in DNA: TGTGCCAGCAGCCAAGTCAGCACTGAGCAGTTCTTC. Translated: CASSQVSTEQFF.

This clone came up many times. The chain joins TRBV2 to TRBJ1-3, with TRBD1 identical over 8 bases. The junction had 4 bases not matched to a gene; V was cut back by 6 bases and J by 0 bases. Germline V gene data show CDR1 as SNHLY and CDR2 as FYNNEI. CDR3 size: 15 residues. The CDR3, as DNA: TGTGCCAGCAGGGCAGGGGGCGGCTCTGGAAACACCATATATTTT. The encoded protein is CASRAGGGSGNTIYF.

The chain couples TRBV4-1 to TRBJ2-1, with 10 bases matching TRBD2. The CDR3 sequence is 20 residues long. The trim removed 0 bases at V and 2 bases at J, leaving 13 bases unmatched. From germline, CDR1 is MGHRA and CDR2 YSYEKL. The DNA for the CDR3 is TGCGCCAGCAGCCAAGATGAGGATAAAGCGGGGGGGCCGACCTACAATGAGCAGTTCTTC. It codes for CASSQDEDKAGGPTYNEQFF.

Only one count was recorded for this clone. The rearrangement joins TRBV7-9 to TRBJ1-4; D is undetermined. This CDR3 spans 16 amino acids. Trimming shortened V by 1 base and J by 1 base, and 10 bases separated the two germline ends. Germline CDR1 SEHNR, CDR2 FQNEAQ (reference sequence). CDR3 in amino acids: CASSLGTPVTNEKLFF. The CDR3 nucleotides are TGTGCCAGCAGCTTAGGGACCCCGGTAACTAATGAAAAACTGTTTTTT.

This clone was seen just once. The CDR3 DNA sequence: TGTGCCAGCAGACCGGACAGGGGCACTGAAGCTTTCTTT. This sequence encodes CASRPDRGTEAFF. The genes are TRBV27 and TRBJ1-1, with 9 bases fitting TRBD1. Looked up from germline, CDR1 is MNHEY and CDR2 is SMNVEV (reference sequence). Trimming removed 6 bases from V and 4 bases from J; junction bases left unmatched: 3. The CDR3 is made up of 13 amino acids.